This paragraph covers one T cell receptor (beta chain) sequence. The target of this receptor is not known. Compared with germline, V lacks 0 bases and J lacks 6 bases; bases without a gene match: 5. The germline V gene encodes CDR1 SGHTA and CDR2 FQGNSA. The CDR3 runs 14 amino acids, cysteine and phenylalanine included. Only the CDR3 part of the read is kept: 42 bases, read in frame from the first base. This sample is drawn from a study of cytomegalovirus exposure and HLA in healthy donors (dated by TCRdb to between 2016 and 2019). In the study overall: An earlier analysis of several hundred of the donors reported 250 to 350 Gb of sequence data and 100 million to 130 million unique TCR beta sequences from 150 million to 200 million T cells. An early release covering about 600 HLA-typed donors comprised 250 to 350 gigabases of sequencing data and 85 million or so unique TCR sequences. Of the roughly 400 genotyped donors, approximately 80% fell in the genetic ancestry cluster associated with self-reported Caucasian donors. The study was designed to test whether signatures of past pathogen exposure could be identified by cataloging public T cell receptors. The study used immunosequencing to profile the T cell repertoires of approximately 650 subjects and linked those repertoires to cytomegalovirus serostatus. Along with the approximately 600-subject first cohort, a separate validation cohort of over a hundred different subjects was used. The study combined high-throughput TCR immunosequencing, statistical association of individual TCRs with disease status, and machine learning to predict cytomegalovirus infection status. A later analysis re-analyzed previously published TCR beta repertoires from 500 to 700 donors and added high-resolution HLA genotyping to study TCR occurrence patterns. Rather than drawing on any new phenotypic data, the later analysis identified candidate immune exposures from TCR beta sequences and the way those sequences occurred across donors. In an earlier analysis of roughly 540 of the donors, high-throughput TCR beta sequencing was used to judge whether each TCR beta V gene segment behaved as functional or pseudogenic. Donor age, sex, ethnicity and CMV serostatus were collected together with the repertoire data. A later genetic analysis took genome-wide SNP genotypes for about 55% of the 666 donors and used that subset as a discovery cohort. All discovery cohort repertoires had been generated on a single sequencing platform. Both class I and class II loci were covered by HLA typing, at four-digit resolution. Typing coverage differed by locus: A, B, C, DRB1 and DQB1 were typed in roughly 620-640 donors, DQA1 in about 500, DPA1 in around 580, and DPB1 in 472. Four to six DR-DQ haplotypes were handled as single units for association and clustering because linkage in the cohort was strong. On average, 235,054 unique TCR beta nucleotide sequences were sequenced per donor among 398 genotyped donors of the cohort, with roughly 18% of those sequences being non-productive. What the authors observed across the whole study: Most TCR sequences were observed very rarely across donors, whereas some public TCRs were present in many individuals. Most CMV-associated TCR beta chains appeared to be HLA-restricted in a later analysis, and the HLA associations seemed to be driven largely by CMV exposure. The classifier was reported to diagnose cytomegalovirus status with high specificity and sensitivity in both the original cohort and the validation cohort. A later genetic analysis reported fewer N-insertions in productive TCRs among donors in an Asian-associated ancestry cluster than the roughly 690-donor mean. Because some donors lacked HLA typing at each locus, the association tests relied only on the typed subset. A few of the identified cytomegalovirus-associated TCR beta chains were confirmed in vitro to be specific for cytomegalovirus antigens. A further reported finding was that TCR beta sequences accurately predicted the HLA-A and HLA-B alleles for most subjects in the first cohort. A total of some 180 TCR beta chains were listed by the study as associated with cytomegalovirus. In a later genetic analysis, a missense DCLRE1C variant was associated with V-gene and J-gene trimming of TCR beta chains, and the association was replicated in an independent cohort. The 87-base-pair reads could not distinguish some IMGT-functional V segments, including TRBV6-2 and TRBV6-3, so those segments were excluded. In a later analysis, HLA-associated TCR beta chains were found to be more clonally expanded and to have lower generation probabilities than equally common non-associated chains. Because counts were too low, 15 to 20 rarely observed V segments, including chromosome 9 orphons, were excluded from the earlier analysis of around 590 of the donors. In a later analysis, several top co-occurrence clusters were reported to appear linked to parvovirus B19, influenza, CMV and Epstein-Barr virus. A cluster of highly shared sequence variants was judged likely to represent a technical artifact of the sequencing pipeline. In an earlier analysis of around 600 of the donors, most TCR beta V segments were observed in productive rearrangements about 90% or about 30% of the time, broadly matching IMGT annotations. A later analysis associated 16,951 TCR beta sequences with specific HLA alleles at a false discovery rate of 0.05. The only immune exposure information available for the cohort was CMV serostatus. Correlated functional status among segregating V segments might reflect linkage disequilibrium, but an unknown experimental factor could not be ruled out. It was suggested by the authors that the approach could potentially be generalized to other disease states and immunological phenotypes. This cohort had only TCR beta chains sequenced, and the lack of alpha or paired-chain data limited which features could be detected. Sequencing depth was assumed to be roughly uniform across donors in the presence/absence analyses, though that assumption may not hold. Assigning TCR associations to individual alleles was difficult when HLA alleles, especially DR and DQ, strongly co-occurred. A later analysis found that TCR association rates varied across HLA loci, with DRB1 alleles showing the most associated TCRs and HLA-C alleles the fewest.

The method was the immunoSEQ multiplex PCR assay. The multiplex PCR relied on a mix of 60 forward primers for TCR Vbeta segments and 13 reverse primers for TCR Jbeta segments. Amplification of the CDR3 region of rearranged TCR beta genes was performed with a multiplex PCR assay on genomic DNA. Amplified TCR beta libraries were sequenced as 87-base-pair reads on the Illumina HiSeq System. Per the original workflow: A later analysis tallied 75 million to 85 million unique TCR beta chains across the 666 repertoires, and approximately 12 million of those chains were shared by two or more donors. Raw reads were error-corrected and collapsed into unique sequences with a nearest-neighbor algorithm that merged closely related sequences to remove PCR and sequencing errors. Alignment of CDR3 sequences to IMGT reference sequences was used to assign V, D and J gene segments. For a sequence to be retained, a match of at least six nucleotides was required to both a V gene segment and a J gene segment. Rearrangements were called productive when the CDR3 lacked stop codons and stayed in frame with V and J; all others were non-productive. Following IMGT convention, CDR3 was defined as the stretch from the second conserved V-encoded cysteine to the conserved J-encoded phenylalanine. In an earlier analysis of 587 of the donors, sequences lacking an unambiguous match to a single V gene segment were excluded. An earlier analysis of fewer than 750 of the donors classified V segments as functional when productive rearrangements were above 56.7% and as segregating when the standard deviation between donors was above 5%. A statistical classification framework was developed to diagnose cytomegalovirus status using the catalog of TCR beta chain sequences. V and J gene assignment, in a later analysis, came from comparing TCR nucleotide sequences with IMGT/GENE-DB human TR gene sequences. A later analysis assigned CDR3 sequences and most-parsimonious VDJ recombination scenarios with the TCRdist pipeline. In a later analysis, every TCR beta chain was defined by the combination of its CDR3 amino acid sequence and its V-gene family, and reads without a unique V-gene family were dropped. A later analysis removed 550 to 650 highly shared, low-generation-probability nucleotide sequences to deal with suspected cross-contamination and a sequencing artifact. In a later analysis, a clonal expansion index was calculated for each public chain from normalized within-repertoire ranks of inferred template counts. Generation probabilities in a later analysis came from a VDJ recombination model fitted to out-of-frame rearrangements, and those results were checked against IGoR. Hypergeometric tests were used in a later analysis to score TCR-TCR, TCR-HLA and TCR-CMV co-occurrence, with a repertoire-size bias correction applied to the TCR pairs. False discovery rates were estimated in a later analysis by permuting HLA or CMV assignments 20 times. A later analysis grouped co-occurring TCRs with DBSCAN, adding TCRdist sequence similarity when clustering within HLA-allele-positive subsets. Repertoires with fewer than 30,000 or more than 120,000 public chains, plus five repertoires with anomalous nucleotide sharing, were excluded from co-occurrence clustering. TCRdb's version of the immuneACCESS table is confined to in-frame rearrangements and falls short of the full clone set. An unresolved V gene accounts for under half of the shortfall where checked; the remainder is of unknown origin. That table is the source of V, J and clone size, and D and trimming were worked out from the DNA. The table for this sample shows about 200,000 clones. The ten largest clones capture 6.5% of the sample.

The cohort comprised several hundred healthy bone marrow donors. Cohort members were all nominally healthy when sampled, although unrecorded immune exposures were likely present. The donor was CMV seronegative and was included in the group of approximately 350 seronegative cohort members. A peripheral blood sample was provided by each donor, and peripheral blood mononuclear cells were used for TCR beta sequencing. Genomic DNA was extracted from the blood cell samples with the Qiagen DNeasy Blood Extraction Kit. Sequenced: PBMCs. The chain uses TRBV7-2 and TRBJ2-7, with TRBD1 matching 7 junction bases. The origin of this receptor is a man aged 25 to 40 in good health and CMV-seronegative. The DNA sequence is given as TGTGCCAGCAGCTTAGCTGGGACAGTCAGCGAGCAGTACTTC. It is translated as CASSLAGTVSEQYF.